One sample yielded the 14 T cell receptor beta chains listed below, sequenced in a study of blood T cell repertoires in COVID-19. The method was immunoSEQ multiplex PCR; TCRdb's version includes in-frame clones alone and lacks a portion of them. The repertoire holds about 240,000 clones, with roughly nine tenths as singletons. Sequencing was performed on peripheral blood. Receptors originate from a man in his fifties or sixties who had recovered from COVID-19.

Concerning this clone: At one of its ends the junction is not consistent with the germline gene, which may arise from a read error. CDR3 loop: CASLPTNQLGPRREQFF. The CDR3 coding sequence is TGTGCCAGCTTACCAACAAATCAATTGGGGCCTCGACGCGAGCAGTTCTTC. V gene TRBV18 combines with J gene TRBJ2-1; D is possibly TRBD1 (5 bases). CDR3 length equals 17 residues. CDR1 and CDR2 (germline): KGHSH, LQKENI. The whole variable domain, filled in from reference TRBV18 and TRBJ2-1, reads NAGVMQNPRHLVRRRGQEARLRCSPMKGHSHVYWYRQLPEEGLKFMVYLQKENIIDESGMPKERFSAEFPKEGPSILRIQQVVRGDSAAYFCASLPTNQLGPRREQFFGPGTRLTVL.

This chain uses TRBV28 with TRBJ2-3; 8 bases agree with TRBD1. Germline-derived CDR1 and CDR2 are MDHEN and SYDVKM. CDR3 length: 15 amino acids. J gave up 3 bases and V 3 bases, and 5 bases lay outside the gene matches. The CDR3 coding sequence is TGTGCCAGCAGTTTTGCGGGACAGGAGACAGATACGCAGTATTTT. Protein product: CASSFAGQETDTQYF.

The chain uses TRBV28 and TRBJ1-4; 10 nucleotides align to TRBD1. This CDR3 spans 15 amino acids. Germline trimming cut 5 bases from V and 7 bases from J; bases unmatched to any gene: 7. Germline CDR1 reads MDHEN; CDR2 reads SYDVKM. The chain's CDR3 is CASSPPGQGLEKLFF. Here the CDR3 DNA reads TGTGCCAGCAGTCCTCCGGGACAGGGGCTTGAAAAACTGTTTTTT.

The chain uses TRBV9 and TRBJ2-2; D possibly corresponds to TRBD2 (5 bases). The V and J ends lost 4 bases and 6 bases respectively, with 22 bases between them. In germline, CDR1 is SGDLS, CDR2 YYNGEE. There are 17 residues in the CDR3. CDR3 residues: CASSTHLLVRSAGELFF. CDR3 coding DNA: TGTGCCAGCAGCACCCACTTACTAGTTCGTTCTGCCGGGGAGCTGTTTTTT.

A single count supports this clone. V is TRBV14 and J is TRBJ1-2; D uncertain. This CDR3 has 14 residues. The germline V and J ends were trimmed by 0 bases and 4 bases, with 9 bases remaining between them. The V gene's germline CDR1 is SGHDN and CDR2 FVKESK. CDR3 in amino acids: CASSQDQRGYGYTF. The CDR3 nucleotides are TGTGCCAGCAGCCAAGATCAACGGGGCTATGGCTACACCTTC.

The chain is built from TRBV2 and TRBJ2-5; D may be TRBD1 (6 bases). The V and J ends lost 3 bases and 1 base respectively, with 15 bases between them. The CDR3 is 16 amino acids. Germline V gives CDR1 SNHLY, CDR2 FYNNEI. The CDR3 sequence: CASSDALGGFQETQYF. The CDR3 DNA follows: TGTGCCAGCAGTGATGCCTTAGGGGGTTTCCAAGAGACCCAGTACTTC.

The rearrangement joins TRBV6-5 to TRBJ1-6, with D maybe TRBD1 (5 bases). There are 14 residues in the CDR3. The V end was cut by 6 bases, the J end by 9 bases, with 15 bases between. Germline V gene lookup returns CDR1 MNHEY and CDR2 SVGAGI. The CDR3 loop reads CASRDGGEISPLHF. The CDR3 nucleotides read TGTGCCAGCAGGGACGGAGGGGAGATTTCACCCCTCCACTTT.

Concerning this clone: At the DNA level, this CDR3 is encoded by other sequences in the same sample as well. V gene TRBV15 combines with J gene TRBJ2-3, with TRBD2 matching over 7 bases. Looked up from germline, CDR1 is LNHNV and CDR2 is YYDKDF (reference sequence). This CDR3 is built from 14 residues. V trimming: 3 bases; J trimming: 1 base; junction bases outside the gene matches: 1. DNA for the CDR3: TGTGCCACCAGCAGGGGAGGGGGCACAGATACGCAGTATTTT. It yields the protein CATSRGGGTDTQYF.

This sequence joins TRBV7-7 and TRBJ2-5; TRBD1 agrees at 10 bases. CDR3 length equals 15 residues. Trimming took 5 bases from V and 5 from J; bases not matched to a gene: 8. Per germline, CDR1 SSHAT and CDR2 FNYEAQ (reference sequence). The CDR3 sequence: CASSPQTGGMETQYF. CDR3 bases: TGTGCCAGCAGCCCCCAGACAGGGGGCATGGAGACCCAGTACTTC.

The chain combines TRBV21-1 with TRBJ1-5; no DNA check was done on the table's D call, TRBD1. TRBV21-1 is a pseudogene. This CDR3 has 15 amino acids. The CDR3 nucleotides are TGTGCCAGCAGGCCAGACAGGGTGAGCAATCAGCCCCAGCATTTT. Translation gives CASRPDRVSNQPQHF.

This rearrangement joins TRBV10-2 to TRBJ2-7, with 9 bases fitting TRBD1. The CDR3 runs 15 residues. Germline V gene lookup returns CDR1 WSHSY and CDR2 SAAADI. Germline trimming cut 2 bases from V and 6 bases from J; bases unmatched to any gene: 8. CDR3 residues: CASSEPGQGLGEQYF. In DNA, the CDR3 is TGCGCCAGCAGTGAGCCGGGACAGGGCTTAGGCGAGCAGTACTTC.

The V gene is TRBV3-1 (or the pseudogene TRBV3-2), the J gene TRBJ2-2; D unclear. The CDR3 is 13 amino acids. The germline V gene has CDR1 LGHDT and CDR2 YNNKEL (reference sequence). V dropped 1 base and J dropped 7 bases, with 7 bases sitting between them. The DNA of the CDR3 is TGTGCCAGCAGCCAAGGTCCCAACGGGGAGCTGTTTTTT. Protein sequence: CASSQGPNGELFF.

V and J are TRBV1 and TRBJ2-3; the table's D call TRBD1 went unverified against the DNA. TRBV1 is marked as a pseudogene. The CDR3 runs to 17 residues. The CDR3 nucleotides read TGCACCAGCAGCCAAGAGTATCGGGACAGGGGAGGAAATACGCAGTATTTT. Amino acids: CTSSQEYRDRGGNTQYF.

The chain's CDR3 is CASSPLRGTGELFF. The CDR3 DNA is TGTGCCAGCAGCCCCTTACGGGGGACCGGGGAGCTGTTTTTT. This sequence joins TRBV11-2 and TRBJ2-2, with D tentatively TRBD2 (6 bases). The germline CDR1 and CDR2 sequences are SGHAT and FQNNGV. Trimming took off 5 bases at V and 5 bases at J, with 12 bases between the two ends. CDR3 length: 14 residues.